One sample yielded the 27 T cell receptor beta chains listed below, sequenced in a study of blood T cell repertoires in COVID-19. The assay was immunoSEQ multiplex PCR, and TCRdb's table has in-frame clones only and misses some. The data contain approximately 200,000 clones, around 79% of them singletons. Sequencing was done on a sample of peripheral blood. These receptors were collected from a woman aged 35 to 49 with COVID-19, enrolled during active disease.

Worth noting for this clone: Other DNA sequences within the sample encode an identical CDR3. The gene calls are TRBV4-3 and TRBJ1-1; no reliable D call. The V gene's germline CDR1 is LGHNA and CDR2 YSLEER. The CDR3 extends over 13 amino acids. Trimming took off 3 bases at V and 2 bases at J, with 7 bases between the two ends. The CDR3 bases are TGCGCCAGCAGCCACGGAGACAACACTGAAGCTTTCTTT. Translation: CASSHGDNTEAFF.

This chain uses TRBV6-5 with TRBJ2-3, with 7 bases matching TRBD2. J gave up 4 bases and V 6 bases, and 7 bases lay outside the gene matches. Per the germline V gene, CDR1 is MNHEY and CDR2 is SVGAGI. This CDR3 is built from 14 residues. In DNA, the CDR3 is TGTGCCAGCAGCTTAACCGGACTAGCAGATACGCAGTATTTT. Translated, it gives CASSLTGLADTQYF.

The chain couples TRBV27 to TRBJ2-5; 12 bases align to TRBD1. V shed 5 bases, J shed 5 bases, and the junction held 12 bases outside the gene matches. There are 17 residues in the CDR3. CDR1 is MNHEY, CDR2 SMNVEV, per germline (reference sequence). CDR3 DNA: TGTGCCAGCAGTCGGATGAAAAAGGGACAGGGGGCCGAGACCCAGTACTTC. Protein product: CASSRMKKGQGAETQYF.

The rearrangement joins TRBV4-1 to TRBJ2-2, with a tentative D call TRBD1 (5 bases). The germline CDR1 and CDR2 sequences are MGHRA and YSYEKL. This CDR3 comprises 14 residues. Trimming left V 4 bases short and J 15 bases short, with 21 bases between. In DNA, the CDR3 is TGCGCCAGCAGCCTCCCAGACACGGCAGGGCCGATGTTTTTT. Translating gives CASSLPDTAGPMFF.

This rearrangement joins TRBV6-2 or TRBV6-3 to TRBJ2-3; 8 bases fit TRBD1. The V and J ends lost 6 bases and 4 bases, in that order; junction bases with no gene match: 9. Per germline, CDR1 MNHEY and CDR2 SVGEGT. The CDR3 consists of 15 residues. The CDR3: CASSLGQGRADTQYF. The CDR3 DNA sequence: TGTGCCAGCAGCCTCGGACAGGGACGGGCAGATACGCAGTATTTT.

V is TRBV28 and J is TRBJ1-6; 10 bases align to TRBD1. The J segment lost 8 bases and the V segment lost 3 bases, leaving 16 bases of the junction unmatched. The CDR3 contains 19 residues. The germline CDR1 and CDR2 sequences are MDHEN and SYDVKM. Written as DNA, the CDR3 is TGTGCCAGCAGTTTTCTTACGACAGGGGGCGTTTTAAGGGATTCACCCCTCCACTTT. It translates to CASSFLTTGGVLRDSPLHF. The full variable domain, rest sourced from reference TRBV28 and TRBJ1-6, is DVKVTQSSRYLVKRTGEKVFLECVQDMDHENMFWYRQDPGLGLRLIYFSYDVKMKEKGDIPEGYSVSREKKERFSLILESASTNQTSMYLCASSFLTTGGVLRDSPLHFGNGTRLTVT.

This chain links TRBV16 with TRBJ1-5; D is ambiguous. The CDR3 length is 14 residues. The germline gives CDR1 KGHSY, CDR2 FQNENV. Trimming stripped 2 bases from V and 5 bases from J, with 10 bases between. The CDR3 sequence is CASSQGGLDQPQHF. CDR3 in DNA: TGTGCCAGCAGCCAAGGCGGGTTGGATCAGCCCCAGCATTTT.

The V and J genes are TRBV4-1 and TRBJ1-3; weak D call: TRBD1 (6 bases). The CDR3 has 14 amino acids. In germline, CDR1 is MGHRA, CDR2 YSYEKL. V dropped 6 bases and J dropped 0 bases, with 9 bases sitting between them. The CDR3 nucleotides read TGCGCCAGCAGTAGGGGACACTCTGGAAACACCATATATTTT. Translating it yields CASSRGHSGNTIYF.

This clone appeared once. This chain uses TRBV7-9 with TRBJ2-7, with D possibly being TRBD2 (5 bases). The germline V gene encodes CDR1 SEHNR and CDR2 FQNEAQ (reference sequence). V gave up 5 bases and J gave up 0 bases, with 20 bases separating them. This CDR3 spans 17 amino acids. The CDR3 is CASSPGLWERISYEQYF. CDR3 DNA sequence: TGTGCCAGCAGCCCGGGCCTTTGGGAGCGGATCTCCTACGAGCAGTACTTC.

The rearrangement joins TRBV2 to TRBJ2-3; D is ambiguous. The CDR3 covers 14 residues. The V end lost 7 bases, the J end lost 4 bases, and 15 bases lay between the germline ends. CDR1 is SNHLY and CDR2 is FYNNEI in the germline V gene. As DNA, the CDR3 is TGTGCCAGCATGGTTGACTCCCTCGCAGATACGCAGTATTTT. Its protein is CASMVDSLADTQYF.

This chain uses TRBV2 with TRBJ1-1, with no clear D. Trimming took off 6 bases at V and 0 bases at J, with 5 bases between the two ends. This CDR3 region has 12 residues. The germline CDR1 and CDR2 sequences are SNHLY and FYNNEI. The CDR3 protein is CASRRVNTEAFF. The CDR3 region has the DNA TGTGCCAGCAGACGGGTGAACACTGAAGCTTTCTTT. The variable domain in full, completed from reference TRBV2 and TRBJ1-1, reads EPEVTQTPSHQVTQMGQEVILRCVPISNHLYFYWYRQILGQKVEFLVSFYNNEISEKSEIFDDQFSVERPDGSNFTLKIRSTKLEDSAMYFCASRRVNTEAFFGQGTRLTVV.

The CDR3 nucleotides are TGTGCCAGCAGCCCCGCCCCTAGAATCCAAGAGACCCAGTACTTC. Amino acid sequence: CASSPAPRIQETQYF. This rearrangement joins TRBV7-2 to TRBJ2-5; no definite D call. Trimming took off 5 bases at V and 1 base at J, with 14 bases between the two ends. The CDR3 is made up of 15 amino acids. Germline loops: CDR1 SGHTA, CDR2 FQGNSA.

The chain couples TRBV5-4 to TRBJ1-2; 8 bases fit TRBD1. Germline loops: CDR1 SGHNT, CDR2 YYREEE (reference sequence). Unmatched junction bases numbered 12, after V lost 0 bases and J lost 8 bases. This CDR3 is 16 amino acids long. CDR3 protein: CASSLALGGQATGYTF. CDR3 in DNA: TGTGCCAGCAGCTTGGCCCTAGGGGGACAGGCGACGGGCTACACCTTC.

This clone came up once. The CDR3 loop reads CASSQGHLNQPQHF. In DNA, the CDR3 is TGTGCCAGCAGCCAGGGACACCTCAATCAGCCCCAGCATTTT. The rearrangement joins TRBV13 to TRBJ1-5, with D tentatively TRBD1 (6 bases). The CDR3 loop spans 14 amino acids. CDR1 PRHDT and CDR2 FYEKMQ come from the germline V gene (reference sequence). V lost 5 bases and J 3 bases, leaving 11 bases between the germline ends.

The chain combines TRBV7-2 with TRBJ1-2; TRBD1 is a possible D gene (6 bases). The V gene lost 5 bases and the J gene lost 8 bases, with 18 bases spanning the gap. Germline assignment: CDR1 SGHTA and CDR2 FQGNSA. The length of the CDR3 is 14 residues. The CDR3 nucleotides read TGTGCCAGCAGCCCCTTTGGGGGGGCGGAGGGCTACACCTTC. As protein: CASSPFGGAEGYTF.

The genes are TRBV12-3 or TRBV12-4 and TRBJ1-5; TRBD1 aligns across 7 bases. There are 13 residues in the CDR3. After removal of 6 bases from V and 5 bases from J, the junction contained 4 bases not matched to a gene. Written as DNA, the CDR3 is TGTGCCAGCAGCGTCGACAGGGATCAGCCCCAGCATTTT. It codes for CASSVDRDQPQHF.

V and J are TRBV6-5 and TRBJ1-3; perhaps TRBD1 as D (5 bases). CDR3 length: 14 residues. V was pared by 2 bases and J by 4 bases, with 9 bases between. Germline assignment: CDR1 MNHEY and CDR2 SVGAGI. The CDR3 DNA is TGTGCCAGCAGTTACGGGCAGGGAGGAAACACCATATATTTT. Its protein is CASSYGQGGNTIYF.

The chain links TRBV4-3 to TRBJ2-1; 10 bases map to TRBD2. CDR3 length equals 15 residues. Germline trimming cut 1 base from V and 12 bases from J; bases unmatched to any gene: 9. Germline V gives CDR1 LGHNA, CDR2 YSLEER. The CDR3 region is CASSQGQAGGQGQFF. CDR3 DNA sequence: TGCGCCAGCAGCCAAGGCCAAGCGGGGGGGCAAGGGCAGTTCTTC.

In this sample, this clone turned up once. The chain combines TRBV6-1 with TRBJ1-2, with D uncertain. The CDR3 extends over 14 amino acids. Germline assignment: CDR1 MNHNS and CDR2 SASEGT. V dropped 2 bases and J dropped 4 bases, with 11 bases sitting between them. Written as DNA, the CDR3 is TGTGCCAGCAGTGAAAAACCGAGGGTCTATGGCTACACCTTC. Protein: CASSEKPRVYGYTF.

The chain uses TRBV18 and TRBJ2-2, with a tentative D call TRBD2 (5 bases). With 5 bases removed from V and 5 bases from J, the gap between germline ends came to 12 bases. CDR1 is KGHSH, CDR2 LQKENI, per germline. The CDR3 consists of 14 residues. For the CDR3, the DNA is TGTGCCAGCTCAGATCCGGGATGGACCGGGGAGCTGTTTTTT. This encodes CASSDPGWTGELFF.

This clone has a handful of counts. The V call is TRBV7-2, the J call TRBJ2-7, with TRBD2 identical over 9 bases. Germline CDR1 is SGHTA and CDR2 is FQGNSA. The CDR3 is 15 amino acids. Germline trimming cut 1 base from V and 9 bases from J; bases unmatched to any gene: 10. CDR3 amino acids: CASSLGGTSLLWQYF. In nucleotides, the CDR3 is TGTGCCAGCAGCTTAGGCGGGACTAGCCTCCTTTGGCAGTACTTC.

The V call is TRBV11-2, the J call TRBJ2-7; 10 nucleotides line up with TRBD1. The CDR3 has 16 residues. Germline values: CDR1 SGHAT, CDR2 FQNNGV. The trim removed 5 bases at V and 2 bases at J, leaving 9 bases unmatched. CDR3 region: CASSRSDRGLTYEQYF. CDR3 nucleotide sequence: TGTGCCAGCAGCCGATCCGACAGGGGGCTAACCTACGAGCAGTACTTC.

This rearrangement joins TRBV7-6 to TRBJ2-1; TRBD2 matches 10 bases. Germline V gene lookup returns CDR1 SGHVS and CDR2 FNYEAQ. Trimming removed 3 bases from V and 7 bases from J; junction bases left unmatched: 6. The CDR3 totals 15 residues. CDR3: CASSFGLAVSNEQFF. CDR3 DNA sequence: TGTGCCAGCAGCTTCGGACTAGCGGTTAGTAATGAGCAGTTCTTC. Complete variable domain (other parts from reference TRBV7-6 and TRBJ2-1): GAGVSQSPRYKVTKRGQDVALRCDPISGHVSLYWYRQALGQGPEFLTYFNYEAQQDKSGLPNDRFSAERPEGSISTLTIQRTEQRDSAMYRCASSFGLAVSNEQFFGPGTRLTVL.

The chain uses TRBV13 and TRBJ2-3; 12 positions match TRBD2. Germline V gives CDR1 PRHDT, CDR2 FYEKMQ (reference sequence). CDR3 length: 18 residues. Losses at the gene ends were 7 bases for V and 1 base for J; bases not matched to a gene: 12. The CDR3 reads CASTLLAGGNRGTDTQYF. CDR3 nucleotides: TGTGCCAGCACTCTACTAGCGGGAGGAAACCGGGGCACAGATACGCAGTATTTT.

This clone showed up just a few times. The gene calls are TRBV6-2 or TRBV6-3 and TRBJ2-3; a weak D match, TRBD2 (7 bases). The CDR3 contains 15 residues. Germline CDR1 is MNHEY and CDR2 is SVGEGT. V shed 2 bases and J shed 2 bases, with 11 bases lying between them. The CDR3, as DNA: TGTGCCAGCAGTTACGCGGGGGCCGCCACAGATACGCAGTATTTT. It translates to CASSYAGAATDTQYF.

V gene TRBV5-1 combines with J gene TRBJ2-2, with D possibly matching TRBD2 (6 bases). Between the trimmed V and J ends, which lost 4 bases and 4 bases, there was a span of 14 bases. The CDR3 covers 15 residues. Germline V gene sequence: CDR1 SGHRS, CDR2 YFSETQ. CDR3 amino acids: CASSPGGGPTGELFF. The CDR3 DNA follows: TGCGCCAGCAGCCCCGGGGGTGGGCCCACCGGGGAGCTGTTTTTT. Variable domain in full (rest from reference TRBV5-1 and TRBJ2-2): KAGVTQTPRYLIKTRGQQVTLSCSPISGHRSVSWYQQTPGQGLQFLFEYFSETQRNKGNFPGRFSGRQFSNSRSEMNVSTLELGDSALYLCASSPGGGPTGELFFGEGSRLTVL.

The CDR3 loop is CASSQAVAGDEQFF. The CDR3 DNA follows: TGTGCCAGCAGCCAAGCCGTAGCGGGAGATGAGCAGTTCTTC. The chain is built from TRBV3-1 (or the pseudogene TRBV3-2) and TRBJ2-1, with 9 bases that match TRBD2. With 1 base clipped from V and 8 bases from J, the junction kept 3 bases outside the gene matches. The CDR3 runs to 14 residues. Germline V gene data show CDR1 as LGHDT and CDR2 as YNNKEL (reference sequence).